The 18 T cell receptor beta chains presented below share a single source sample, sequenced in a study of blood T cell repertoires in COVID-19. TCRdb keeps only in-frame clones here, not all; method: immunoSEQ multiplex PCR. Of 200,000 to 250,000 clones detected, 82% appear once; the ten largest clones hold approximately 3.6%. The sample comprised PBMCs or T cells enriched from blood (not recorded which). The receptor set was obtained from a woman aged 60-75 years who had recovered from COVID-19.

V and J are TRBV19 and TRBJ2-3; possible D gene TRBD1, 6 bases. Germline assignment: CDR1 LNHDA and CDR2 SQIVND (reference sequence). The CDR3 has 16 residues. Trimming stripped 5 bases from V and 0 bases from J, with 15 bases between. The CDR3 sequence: CASSLKTGGSTDTQYF. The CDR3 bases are TGTGCCAGTAGTTTAAAGACAGGAGGTAGCACAGATACGCAGTATTTT.

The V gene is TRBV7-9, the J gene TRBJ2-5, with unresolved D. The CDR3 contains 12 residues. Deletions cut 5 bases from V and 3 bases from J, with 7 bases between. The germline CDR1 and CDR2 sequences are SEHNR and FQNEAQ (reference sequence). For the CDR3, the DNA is TGTGCCAGCAGCCGTTTTAAAGAGACCCAGTACTTC. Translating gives CASSRFKETQYF. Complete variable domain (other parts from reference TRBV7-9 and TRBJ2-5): DTGVSQNPRHKITKRGQNVTFRCDPISEHNRLYWYRQTLGQGPEFLTYFQNEAQLEKSRLLSDRFSAERPKGSFSTLEIQRTEQGDSAMYLCASSRFKETQYFGPGTRLLVL.

In DNA form, the CDR3 reads TGCGCCAGCACGACTGGCGGAGGCACAGATACGCAGTATTTT. It encodes CASTTGGGTDTQYF. The rearrangement uses TRBV5-1 and TRBJ2-3, with D unresolved. Trimming took 6 bases from V and 1 from J, leaving 12 bases between them. This CDR3 spans 14 amino acids. Germline assignment: CDR1 SGHRS and CDR2 YFSETQ.

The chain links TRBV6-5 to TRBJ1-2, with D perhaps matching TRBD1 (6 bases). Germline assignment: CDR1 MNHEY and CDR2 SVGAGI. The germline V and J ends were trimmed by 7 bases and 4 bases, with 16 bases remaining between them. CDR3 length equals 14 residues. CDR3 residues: CASTPRGKGYGYTF. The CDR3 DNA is TGTGCCAGCACCCCCAGGGGTAAAGGCTATGGCTACACCTTC.

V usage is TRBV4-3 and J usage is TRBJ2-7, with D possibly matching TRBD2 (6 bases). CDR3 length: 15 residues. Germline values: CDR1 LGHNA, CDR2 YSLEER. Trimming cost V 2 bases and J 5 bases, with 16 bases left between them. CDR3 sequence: CASSQSPGGSDEQYF. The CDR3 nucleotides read TGCGCCAGCAGCCAAAGTCCCGGGGGAAGCGACGAGCAGTACTTC.

Here the CDR3 reads CASSGTGKFLFF. Written as DNA, the CDR3 is TGTGCCAGTAGCGGGACAGGGAAGTTCCTGTTTTTT. The V gene is TRBV19, the J gene TRBJ1-4, with 9 bases aligning to TRBD1. The length of the CDR3 is 12 residues. J lost 14 bases, V lost 6 bases, and 7 bases had no gene match. Germline CDR1 reads LNHDA; CDR2 reads SQIVND (reference sequence).

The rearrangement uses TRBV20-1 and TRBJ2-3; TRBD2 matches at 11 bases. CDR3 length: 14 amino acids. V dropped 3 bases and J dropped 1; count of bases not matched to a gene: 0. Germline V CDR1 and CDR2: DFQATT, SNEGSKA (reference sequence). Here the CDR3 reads CSASSGGGTDTQYF. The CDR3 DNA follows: TGCAGTGCTAGTAGCGGGGGGGGCACAGATACGCAGTATTTT.

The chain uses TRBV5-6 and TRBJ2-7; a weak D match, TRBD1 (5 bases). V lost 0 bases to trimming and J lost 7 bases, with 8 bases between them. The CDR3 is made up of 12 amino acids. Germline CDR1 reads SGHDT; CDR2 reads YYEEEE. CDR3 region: CASSLARTEQYF. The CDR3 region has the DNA TGTGCCAGCAGCTTGGCCCGGACAGAGCAGTACTTC.

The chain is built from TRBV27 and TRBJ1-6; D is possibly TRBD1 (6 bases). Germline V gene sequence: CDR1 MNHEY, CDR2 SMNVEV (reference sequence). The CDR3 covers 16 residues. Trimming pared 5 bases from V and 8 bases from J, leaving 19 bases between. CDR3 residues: CASSALYREWDSPLHF. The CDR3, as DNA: TGTGCCAGCAGTGCCCTCTACAGGGAATGGGATTCACCCCTCCACTTT.

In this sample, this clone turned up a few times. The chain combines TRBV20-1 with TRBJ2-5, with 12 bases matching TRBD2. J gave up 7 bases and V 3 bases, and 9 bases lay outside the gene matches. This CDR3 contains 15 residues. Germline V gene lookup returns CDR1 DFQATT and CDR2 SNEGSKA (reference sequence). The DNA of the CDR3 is TGCAGTGCTAGTCTCCTAGCGGGGGGGAGAGGGACCCAGTACTTC. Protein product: CSASLLAGGRGTQYF.

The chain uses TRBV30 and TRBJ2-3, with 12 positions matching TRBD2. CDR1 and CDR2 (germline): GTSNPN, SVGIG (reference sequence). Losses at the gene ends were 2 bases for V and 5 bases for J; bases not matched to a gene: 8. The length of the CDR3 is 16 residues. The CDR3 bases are TGTGCCTGGAGTACCCAGACTAGCGGGAGAGGAGATACGCAGTATTTT. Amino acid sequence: CAWSTQTSGRGDTQYF.

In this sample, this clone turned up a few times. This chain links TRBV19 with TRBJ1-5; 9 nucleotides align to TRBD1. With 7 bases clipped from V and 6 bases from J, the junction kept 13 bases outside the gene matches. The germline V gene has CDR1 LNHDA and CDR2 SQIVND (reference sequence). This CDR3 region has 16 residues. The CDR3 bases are TGTGCCAGTACCCCCCTCGTACAGGGGGCATTTCAGCCCCAGCATTTT. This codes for CASTPLVQGAFQPQHF.

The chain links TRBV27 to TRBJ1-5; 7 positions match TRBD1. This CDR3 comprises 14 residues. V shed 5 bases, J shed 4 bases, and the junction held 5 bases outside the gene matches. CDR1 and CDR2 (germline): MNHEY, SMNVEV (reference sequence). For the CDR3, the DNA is TGTGCCAGCAGTCCACAGGGGAGGAATCAGCCCCAGCATTTT. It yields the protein CASSPQGRNQPQHF.

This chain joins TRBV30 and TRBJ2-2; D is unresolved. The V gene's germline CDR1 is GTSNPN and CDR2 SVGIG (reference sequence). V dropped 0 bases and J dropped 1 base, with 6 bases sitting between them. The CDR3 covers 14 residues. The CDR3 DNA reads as TGTGCCTGGAGTGTCGAGGTGAACACCGGGGAGCTGTTTTTT. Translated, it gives CAWSVEVNTGELFF.

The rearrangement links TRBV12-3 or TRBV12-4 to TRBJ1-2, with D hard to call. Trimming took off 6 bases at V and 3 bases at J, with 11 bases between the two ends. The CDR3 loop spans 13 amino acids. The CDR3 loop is CASSRDTYYGYTF. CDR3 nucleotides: TGTGCCAGCAGCCGCGACACTTACTATGGCTACACCTTC.

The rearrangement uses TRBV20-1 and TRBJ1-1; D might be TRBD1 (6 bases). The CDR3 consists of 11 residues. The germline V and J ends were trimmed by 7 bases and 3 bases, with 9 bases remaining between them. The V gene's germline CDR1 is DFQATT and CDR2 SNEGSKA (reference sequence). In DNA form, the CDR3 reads TGCAGTGGTGAGGGGGACACTGAAGCTTTCTTT. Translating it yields CSGEGDTEAFF.

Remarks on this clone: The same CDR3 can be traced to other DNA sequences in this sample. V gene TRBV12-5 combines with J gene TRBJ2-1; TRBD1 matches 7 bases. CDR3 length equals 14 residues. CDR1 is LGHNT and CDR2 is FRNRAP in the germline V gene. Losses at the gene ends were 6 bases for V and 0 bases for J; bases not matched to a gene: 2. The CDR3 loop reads CASGQGSSYNEQFF. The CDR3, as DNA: TGTGCTAGTGGACAGGGGAGCTCCTACAATGAGCAGTTCTTC.

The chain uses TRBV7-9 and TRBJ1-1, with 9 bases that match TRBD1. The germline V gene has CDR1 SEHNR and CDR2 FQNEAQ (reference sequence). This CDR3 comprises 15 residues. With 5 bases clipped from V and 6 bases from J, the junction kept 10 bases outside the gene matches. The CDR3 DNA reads TGTGCCAGCAGCCCGGGGACAGGGAACGCGGCTGAAGCTTTCTTT. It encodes CASSPGTGNAAEAFF.